The entry that follows covers one T cell receptor beta chain sequence. This clone occurred a few times. Its antigen specificity is not known. The sample holds no much larger clone one base away, and base qualities are not on file. This specimen comes from a study of blood T cell repertoires in COVID-19 (TCRdb year 2020). Study-wide context: Collaborator samples came from the United States, Italy and Spain and covered acute and convalescent phases of COVID-19. The prospective study material was composed of cDNA or gDNA derived from T cells, B-cell-depleted T cells, or PBMCs. Deeply sampled blood TCRbeta repertoires from subjects exposed to, actively infected with, or recovered from COVID-19 were included in the dataset. A freely available public database, intended as a resource for researchers studying the immune response to SARS-CoV-2, is where the repertoires were released. The samples were drawn from two sources: the first 160 participants of the ongoing ImmuneRACE study, and about 1,300 subjects contributed by 6 global collaborators. Sample metadata almost always included a de-identified subject ID, COVID-19 status, age in years and sex. Where available, HLA class I and class II types were taken from metadata supplied by the sample provider and were not determined by assay-based typing. Points the paper makes about the study in general: How much clinical and demographic metadata was included differed by source and by participant, and the metadata was provided uncurated.

TCRbeta CDR3 regions were amplified from genomic DNA using the immunoSEQ Assay, a bias-controlled multiplex PCR. As for how the authors treated the data: Nucleated cell counts per sample were estimated from amplification of reference gene primers within the assay. To quantify the absolute abundance of each unique TCRbeta CDR3 rearrangement, sequence reads were collapsed and filtered. For each sample, productive Simpson clonality was calculated as the square root of Simpson's diversity index over productive rearrangements. TCRdb carries this immuneACCESS record with in-frame sequences only. Its versions omit some clonotypes, under half of them owing to an unresolved V gene in the studies checked, with the rest unexplained. V, J and clone size are those of that table, while D and trimming were read from the DNA. In all, the sample holds fewer than 250,000 clones, and 84% of those were seen once. 3.2% of the sample lies in the top ten.

The CDR3, cysteine through phenylalanine, is 15 amino acids long. Solely the CDR3 DNA is kept, with 45 bases framed from the first base. V loses 5 bases of germline sequence and J loses 5 bases, and the interval between the two ends is 18 bases. Per the germline V gene (reference sequence), MNHEY is the CDR1 and SMNVEV is the CDR2. In the prospective study, participants were about 18 to 95 years old, resided in approximately 25 geographic areas of the United States, and were enrolled through a virtual design. In the prospective study, cohorts were assigned on the basis of participant-reported clinical history obtained from a screening survey and a study questionnaire. Recovered participants in ImmuneRACE Cohort 3 were defined by two consecutive negative NP/OP PCR tests, clearance by a healthcare professional, or resolution of symptoms. Mobile phlebotomists in the prospective study collected whole blood, serum and a nasopharyngeal or oropharyngeal swab from every participant. Additional blood draws and questionnaires over an approximately two-month period could optionally be provided by prospective study participants. Blood samples from the prospective study were shipped frozen or at room temperature prior to DNA extraction.

The sequence is built from TRBV27 and TRBJ1-2; possibly the D gene is TRBD1, per 6 matching bases. This sequence was found in a woman in her twenties or thirties who had recovered from COVID-19. Source material: PBMCs or T cells enriched from blood (not recorded which). The DNA sequence reads TGTGCCAGCAGTGCGACCGACAGGATCATTTATGGCTACACCTTC. Its coded protein is CASSATDRIIYGYTF.